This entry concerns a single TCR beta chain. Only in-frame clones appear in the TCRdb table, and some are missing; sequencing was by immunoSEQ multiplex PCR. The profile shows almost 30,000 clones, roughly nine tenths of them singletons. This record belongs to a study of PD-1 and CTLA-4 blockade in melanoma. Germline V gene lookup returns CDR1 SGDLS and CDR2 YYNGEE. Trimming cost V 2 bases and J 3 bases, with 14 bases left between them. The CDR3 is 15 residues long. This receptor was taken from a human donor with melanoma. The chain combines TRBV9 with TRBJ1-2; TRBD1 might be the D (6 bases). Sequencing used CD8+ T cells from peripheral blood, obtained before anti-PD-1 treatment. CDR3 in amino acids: CASSVTRDTDYGYTF. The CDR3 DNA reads TGTGCCAGCAGCGTGACCCGGGACACCGACTATGGCTACACCTTC.